This TCR beta chain was recorded in a study of molecular identifiers for immune sequencing clone quantification listed by TCRdb under 2018. About the investigation overall: For a replicate experiment, the RNA from either approximately 20,000 or 100,000 naive CD8 T cells was divided into five aliquots, and four of those aliquots went on to sequencing. This methods study benchmarked molecular-identifier clustering-based TCR repertoire sequencing (MIDCIRS) and TCR RNA copy counting, using CD8 T cells to do so.

This clonotype was counted a few times. Its antigen target is currently unknown. No per-base quality is available; no much larger clone lies one base away. From a lookup of the germline V gene, CDR1 and CDR2 are SGHRS and YFSETQ. V lost 4 bases and J lost 4 bases; the stretch between them is 12 bases long. Reading from cysteine to phenylalanine, the CDR3 counts 13 amino acids. This entry keeps only the CDR3 DNA: 39 bases, framed from base 1. Naive CD8 T cells, defined as CD8+CD4-CCR7+CD45RA+, were FACS-sorted into RLT Plus buffer on a BD FACSAria II. To compare sensitivity, a portion of naive CD8 T cell RNA was divided equally between MIDCIRS and a Smart-seq2-style 5'RACE protocol. Enrichment of CD8 T cells was done with RosetteSep CD8+ T Cell Enrichment Cocktail plus Ficoll-Paque, and ACK red cell lysis came afterward. Library method: PCR. Sequencing was carried out with an Illumina MiSeq. Purification of total RNA was performed with the Qiagen AllPrep DNA/RNA kit. Before any analysis, reads coming from multiple sequencing runs of the same library were combined into one pool. The study's own analysis went as follows. Reads were retained only if an exact TCR constant sequence was present, and the retained reads were trimmed to 150 nt and grouped according to their 12-nt molecular barcodes. Reads within each barcode group were sub-clustered using a 15% Levenshtein threshold, and quality-weighted consensus sequences were constructed for each RNA molecule. Non-functional sequences were removed, as were lower-count sequences one edit away from another. Barcode sub-clusters with fewer than 20% of the maximum read count were removed, based on fitting two negative binomial distributions. TCRdb itself trimmed the public reads at Q25 with fastp, ran MiXCR and retained productive beta chains. Rows are unified per CDR3 protein, each entry keeping the most common DNA and genes. The V and J calls were determined by TCRdb, not by the authors. The sample table contains about 35,000 distinct CDR3 sequences; only one count was recorded for less than 20% of them. The ten largest account for 6.7% of the sample.

Here is what the overall study found, with its caveats: In CMV-specific effector cells, clones with more than 20 RNA copies accounted for over 99% of molecules, whereas in naive cells such clones accounted for under 1%. Highly expanded clone sizes could be underestimated because identical TCR molecules may share a barcode. Modeling indicated about 3 TCR RNA copies recovered per cell, compared with around 10 by digital PCR, which implies a capture efficiency of approximately 30%. Spiked-in Jurkat TCR RNA equal to a single cell's worth was reported to be detectable even within 1,200,000 naive CD8 T cells. When barcode sub-clustering was omitted, TCR diversity was inflated by chimeric consensus sequences, with chimeras reaching as high as 47%.

The sequence derives from a human donor in good health. Some libraries in this study had Jurkat cell RNA spiked in. This chain joins TRBV5-1 to TRBJ2-7; the D gene may be TRBD1 or TRBD2, since each aligns over 5 bases. The sample comprised naive CD8+ T cells from blood, with Jurkat cell RNA spiked in. The cell subset or site label for this specimen denotes: FACS-sorted CD8+CD4-CCR7+CD45RA+ naive T cells. CDR3 protein: CASSRGRQYEQYF. The nucleotide sequence reads TGCGCCAGCAGCAGGGGACGCCAGTACGAGCAGTACTTC.